This T cell receptor (beta chain) was retrieved from a study of blood T cell repertoires in COVID-19. Individuals aged about 18 to 89 years were recruited from 24 US areas. Clinical histories supplied by participants themselves formed the basis of cohort assignment. Germline lookup yields CDR1 KGHDR and CDR2 SFDVKD. The germline V and J ends were trimmed by 4 bases and 1 base, with 27 bases remaining between them. CDR3 length: 20 amino acids. Per the original data handling: For nucleated cells, counts were estimated from reference gene primer amplification. Clones were read by immunoSEQ multiplex PCR, and TCRdb kept only the in-frame ones, dropping some. That table supplies the V and J calls and clone size; D and trimming were determined from the DNA. In the table there are more than 200,000 clones, around 89% of which are singletons.

The chain combines TRBV24-1 with TRBJ2-5, with D maybe TRBD1 (5 bases). The TCR originated in a woman in her 30s who had recovered from COVID-19. The sequencing sample was made of PBMCs or T cells enriched from blood (not recorded which). Written as DNA, the CDR3 is TGTGCCACCAGTGACCCTTCTTACGCAGAAAACCGACAGCTCCAAGAGACCCAGTACTTC. Residues: CATSDPSYAENRQLQETQYF.